This paragraph covers one T cell receptor beta chain sequence. The antigen is undetermined. Germline CDR1 and CDR2: SQVTM and ANQGSEA. Trimming shortened V by 1 base and J by 8 bases, and 12 bases separated the two germline ends. CDR3 size: 12 residues. These data belong to a study of CD8+ T cells in alopecia areata. Those with alopecia areata gave lesional scalp punch biopsies and peripheral blood. General observations from the study: Sequenced scalp T cells also include alphabeta T cells resident in normal skin. Mice gave a clearer picture of TCR sharing than patients did, possibly for HLA-related reasons.

RNA was extracted and reverse transcribed into cDNA as the sequencing template. TCRdb's table, derived via immunoSEQ multiplex PCR, lists solely in-frame clones and lacks some. The sample has roughly 250,000 clones, roughly two thirds seen once. The sequence derives from a human donor with alopecia areata. The source material was CD4+ T cells sorted from blood, sampled at week 0. The chain combines TRBV29-1 with TRBJ2-7, with D uncertain. The CDR3 bases are TGCAGCGTTGAAGGGGCCGCAGAGAAGCAGTACTTC. Protein sequence: CSVEGAAEKQYF.